Each of the 7 T cell receptor beta chains below was sequenced from the same sample in a study of a mutant IDH1 vaccine in newly diagnosed glioma. Regarding time point: baseline, week 1 (first vaccination visit). Treatment given: pre-vaccination baseline after standard-of-care therapy. Here immunoSEQ multiplex PCR was the method, and the copy in TCRdb shows in-frame clones only, minus some. The repertoire consists of fewer than 100,000 clones, with roughly 90% occurring once and the leading ten covering approximately 0.57%. The sequencing used PBMCs, collected from a glioma patient treated with radiotherapy, temozolomide or both. The receptors shown here come from a woman in her forties or fifties with glioma.

This chain links TRBV19 with TRBJ2-1; D perhaps matches TRBD2 (5 bases). CDR3 length equals 15 residues. The germline gives CDR1 LNHDA, CDR2 SQIVND (reference sequence). The germline V and J ends were trimmed by 5 bases and 2 bases, with 13 bases remaining between them. The CDR3 region is CASSFRGVPYNEQFF. CDR3 DNA sequence: TGTGCCAGTAGTTTTCGGGGAGTCCCCTACAATGAGCAGTTCTTC.

The chain's CDR3 is CASSTSGRQPQHF. The CDR3 DNA reads as TGTGCCAGCAGCACCTCCGGGCGGCAGCCCCAGCATTTT. The V call is TRBV28, the J call TRBJ1-5; no clear D. V lost 6 bases and J lost 7, with 13 bases in between. CDR3 length: 13 residues. Germline V gene lookup returns CDR1 MDHEN and CDR2 SYDVKM.

The V and J genes are TRBV9 and TRBJ2-3; the D is unclear. Germline CDR1 reads SGDLS; CDR2 reads YYNGEE. This CDR3 is 15 amino acids long. The V gene lost 0 bases and the J gene lost 1 base, with 9 bases spanning the gap. CDR3 loop: CASSVVARGTDTQYF. The CDR3, as DNA: TGTGCCAGCAGCGTAGTTGCAAGAGGCACAGATACGCAGTATTTT.

This chain joins TRBV4-1 and TRBJ2-5; D perhaps matches TRBD2 (5 bases). The CDR3 spans 16 residues. CDR1 MGHRA and CDR2 YSYEKL come from the germline V gene. The V end was cut by 0 bases, the J end by 2 bases, with 13 bases between. The CDR3 DNA sequence: TGCGCCAGCAGCCAAGATCCGGGGAGAAGGCAAGAGACCCAGTACTTC. Translated: CASSQDPGRRQETQYF.

V is TRBV18 and J is TRBJ1-1, with D possibly being TRBD1 (6 bases). V was cut by 2 bases and J by 7 bases, with 11 bases left in between. The CDR3 extends over 13 amino acids. The V gene's germline CDR1 is KGHSH and CDR2 LQKENI. Here the CDR3 DNA reads TGTGCCAGCTCACCAGGACAGCTACTTGAAGCTTTCTTT. This sequence encodes CASSPGQLLEAFF.

The chain combines TRBV28 with TRBJ2-2; D may be TRBD1 or TRBD2 (5 bases each). Trimming removed 10 bases at V and 5 bases at J, with 20 bases between. The CDR3 extends over 15 amino acids. Germline V gives CDR1 MDHEN, CDR2 SYDVKM. In nucleotides, the CDR3 is TGTGCCATAAGGGGCGGGCCCTCAAAGACCGGGGAGCTGTTTTTT. It translates to CAIRGGPSKTGELFF.

The gene calls are TRBV28 and TRBJ1-4, with 12 nucleotides matching TRBD1. Trimming at V came to 6 bases and at J to 6 bases, leaving 2 bases not matched to a gene. The CDR3 extends over 14 amino acids. The germline CDR1 and CDR2 sequences are MDHEN and SYDVKM. Written as DNA, the CDR3 is TGTGCCAGCAGAGGGACAGGGGGCGATGAAAAACTGTTTTTT. Its translation is CASRGTGGDEKLFF.